These 31 T cell receptor beta chains share one sample of origin, sequenced in a study of human T cells and chemical hapten exposure. Time point defined: patch test 3, about 24 weeks after DPC sensitization. Treatment denoted: therapeutic diphenylcyclopropenone sensitization with weekly scalp DPC. Each CDR3 protein is one row after TCRdb ran MiXCR on the RACE reads. The sample holds under 75,000 distinct CDR3 sequences, over 8.5% seen once. Material: whole blood, obtained in connection with sensitization to the hapten diphenylcyclopropenone (DPC). The receptors shown here come from a woman aged 50 to 60 with alopecia areata. Some clones in this sample may be carry-over from other donors' samples.

This clonotype appeared a few times. The rearrangement joins TRBV12-3 or TRBV12-4 to TRBJ1-1; D is ambiguous. Trimming took off 3 bases at V and 11 bases at J, with 16 bases between the two ends. The length of the CDR3 is 13 residues. The CDR3 DNA reads as TGTGCCAGCAGTTTGAATAATCTTCTCAACGCTTTCTTT. Translated: CASSLNNLLNAFF.

This clonotype appeared many times. V and J are TRBV7-2 and TRBJ2-7, with 9 bases lining up with TRBD1. Trimming removed 3 bases from V and 0 bases from J; junction bases left unmatched: 6. CDR1 SGHTA and CDR2 FQGNSA come from the germline V gene. The CDR3 runs 16 residues. The DNA for the CDR3 is TGTGCCAGCAGCTTCAGCGGACAGGGGAGCTCCTACGAGCAGTACTTC. Amino acid sequence: CASSFSGQGSSYEQYF.

V usage is TRBV29-1 and J usage is TRBJ1-1; D is unresolved. From germline, CDR1 is SQVTM and CDR2 ANQGSEA. This CDR3 comprises 13 residues. Trimming shortened V by 4 bases and J by 1 base, and 10 bases separated the two germline ends. The CDR3 region is CSVVMVSNTEAFF. The CDR3 DNA reads as TGCAGCGTTGTAATGGTCTCGAACACTGAAGCTTTCTTT. Based on the CDR3 plus reference TRBV29-1 and TRBJ1-1, the full variable domain is SAVISQKPSRDICQRGTSLTIQCQVDSQVTMMFWYRQQPGQSLTLIATANQGSEATYESGFVIDKFPISRPNLTFSTLTVSNMSPEDSSIYLCSVVMVSNTEAFFGQGTRLTVV.

V gene TRBV7-2 combines with J gene TRBJ1-4, with a weak D call TRBD1 (5 bases). This CDR3 is 13 amino acids long. V was clipped by 5 bases and J by 5 bases, with 9 bases between them. Germline CDR1 reads SGHTA; CDR2 reads FQGNSA. As DNA, the CDR3 is TGTGCCAGCAGCATGGGACCAAATGAAAAACTGTTTTTT. It codes for CASSMGPNEKLFF.

The sample holds many counts of this clonotype. The chain links TRBV6-2 or TRBV6-3 to TRBJ1-1; TRBD1 is a possible D gene (6 bases). Per germline, CDR1 MNHEY and CDR2 SVGEGT. The V gene lost 6 bases and the J gene lost 0 bases, with 8 bases spanning the gap. The CDR3 contains 13 residues. CDR3 residues: CASRRGMNTEAFF. The CDR3 nucleotides are TGTGCCAGCAGAAGGGGGATGAACACTGAAGCTTTCTTT.

This clonotype was counted at least ten times. This chain joins TRBV28 and TRBJ1-2; weak D call: TRBD1 (6 bases). Germline CDR1 is MDHEN and CDR2 is SYDVKM. V was pared by 3 bases and J by 7 bases, with 15 bases between. The CDR3 covers 14 residues. CDR3 loop: CASSLGGVSGGYTF. The CDR3, as DNA: TGTGCCAGCAGTTTGGGGGGCGTTTCAGGTGGCTACACCTTC.

In its sample, this clonotype was seen many times. The J gene is TRBJ2-3, the V gene TRBV7-9; no firm D call. The CDR3 has 14 residues. V was cut by 1 base and J by 11 bases, with 16 bases left in between. The germline gives CDR1 SEHNR, CDR2 FQNEAQ (reference sequence). This chain's CDR3 is CASSLGPSDGGQYF. CDR3 DNA: TGTGCCAGCAGCTTAGGGCCTTCTGACGGTGGGCAGTATTTT.

This clonotype was counted ten times or more. As DNA, the CDR3 is TGCGCCAGCAGCCCGCTCGGGGGAAGACGGGAATCACCCCTCCACTTT. Translation gives CASSPLGGRRESPLHF. V and J are TRBV5-1 and TRBJ1-6, with D tentatively TRBD1 (5 bases). Germline lookup yields CDR1 SGHRS and CDR2 YFSETQ. This CDR3 comprises 16 residues. Trimming took off 4 bases at V and 10 bases at J, with 21 bases between the two ends.

In its sample, this clonotype was seen many times. This chain links TRBV7-2 with TRBJ2-4; D may be TRBD2 (6 bases). Deletions cut 5 bases from V and 4 bases from J, with 9 bases between. CDR1 is SGHTA, CDR2 FQGNSA, per germline. This CDR3 contains 13 residues. The CDR3 DNA reads as TGTGCCAGCAGCCCGGCGGGGAAAAACATTCAGTACTTC. Its translation is CASSPAGKNIQYF.

This clonotype turned up a few times. The chain combines TRBV27 with TRBJ1-1; possibly TRBD1 for D (5 bases). This CDR3 contains 16 residues. Germline assignment: CDR1 MNHEY and CDR2 SMNVEV (reference sequence). Trimming took off 1 base at V and 1 base at J, with 13 bases between the two ends. CDR3 residues: CASSLWGSRGNTEAFF. The CDR3 bases are TGTGCCAGCAGTTTATGGGGCAGCCGAGGGAACACTGAAGCTTTCTTT.

This clonotype was seen only a few times. V usage is TRBV5-5 and J usage is TRBJ2-7, with D possibly called TRBD1 or TRBD2 (5 bases each). The CDR3 is made up of 14 amino acids. The V end was cut by 2 bases, the J end by 2 bases, with 11 bases between. Germline lookup yields CDR1 SGHKS and CDR2 YYEKEE (reference sequence). DNA for the CDR3: TGTGCCAGCAGCTTTCCGGGACGGACCTACGAGCAGTACTTC. It specifies CASSFPGRTYEQYF.

This clonotype was seen more than once but under ten times. The gene calls are TRBV7-2 and TRBJ1-4, with TRBD1 as a possible D gene (5 bases). The CDR3 spans 14 residues. Germline CDR1 SGHTA, CDR2 FQGNSA. V was cut by 5 bases and J by 8 bases, with 15 bases left in between. In DNA form, the CDR3 reads TGTGCCAGCAGCCCAGGGAATTCTCGAGAAAAACTGTTTTTT. Amino acids: CASSPGNSREKLFF.

The rearrangement uses TRBV12-3 or TRBV12-4 and TRBJ1-6; no definite D call. The CDR3 is 15 amino acids. Trimming removed 1 base at V and 7 bases at J, with 11 bases between. CDR3 protein: CASSLGQVRNSPLHF. The CDR3 nucleotides are TGTGCCAGCAGTTTAGGTCAGGTGCGAAATTCACCCCTCCACTTT.

The chain uses TRBV15 and TRBJ1-2; D gene unclear. V was clipped by 0 bases and J by 4 bases, with 6 bases between them. The CDR3 covers 13 residues. Germline values: CDR1 LNHNV, CDR2 YYDKDF (reference sequence). Here the CDR3 DNA reads TGTGCCACCAGCAGAGACTCCAGCTATGGCTACACCTTC. It translates to CATSRDSSYGYTF.

This chain uses TRBV19 with TRBJ1-2; TRBD1 matches at 8 bases. V was clipped by 5 bases and J by 7 bases; unmatched bases: 3. The CDR3 sequence is 12 residues long. Germline V CDR1 and CDR2: LNHDA, SQIVND (reference sequence). The CDR3 region has the DNA TGTGCCAGTAGTCAGGACAGGGTTGGCTACACCTTC. It yields the protein CASSQDRVGYTF.

This chain links TRBV5-4 with TRBJ2-1, with D unresolved. The germline gives CDR1 SGHNT, CDR2 YYREEE (reference sequence). This CDR3 comprises 13 residues. The germline V and J ends were trimmed by 0 bases and 8 bases, with 9 bases remaining between them. CDR3 sequence: CASSLDDDDEQFF. The CDR3, as DNA: TGTGCCAGCAGCTTGGACGATGACGATGAGCAGTTCTTC.

The chain recombines TRBV7-9 with TRBJ2-5, with 9 bases identical to TRBD1. Trimming at V came to 5 bases and at J to 0 bases, leaving 7 bases not matched to a gene. The CDR3 is made up of 16 amino acids. Germline CDR1 SEHNR, CDR2 FQNEAQ (reference sequence). In nucleotides, the CDR3 is TGTGCCAGCAGCCCCGGACAGGGGCAATACCAAGAGACCCAGTACTTC. Its protein product is CASSPGQGQYQETQYF. The full variable domain, its missing parts supplied by reference TRBV7-9 and TRBJ2-5, is DTGVSQNPRHKITKRGQNVTFRCDPISEHNRLYWYRQTLGQGPEFLTYFQNEAQLEKSRLLSDRFSAERPKGSFSTLEIQRTEQGDSAMYLCASSPGQGQYQETQYFGPGTRLLVL.

V usage is TRBV19 and J usage is TRBJ2-7; D is uncertain. Per germline, CDR1 LNHDA and CDR2 SQIVND (reference sequence). V was trimmed by 5 bases and J by 2 bases, leaving 16 bases between them. CDR3 size: 15 residues. The CDR3 region is CASSSNGGRAYEQYF. The CDR3 DNA reads TGTGCCAGTAGTTCAAACGGCGGTAGGGCCTACGAGCAGTACTTC. The full variable domain, with the rest looked up from reference TRBV19 and TRBJ2-7, is DGGITQSPKYLFRKEGQNVTLSCEQNLNHDAMYWYRQDPGQGLRLIYYSQIVNDFQKGDIAEGYSVSREKKESFPLTVTSAQKNPTAFYLCASSSNGGRAYEQYFGPGTRLTVT.

This clonotype has just a few counts. The gene calls are TRBV18 and TRBJ2-5; D remains ambiguous. CDR1 is KGHSH, CDR2 LQKENI, per germline. Trimming removed 3 bases from V and 1 base from J, with 6 bases in between. The CDR3 is 13 residues long. The CDR3 loop reads CASSPGSQETQYF. CDR3 in DNA: TGTGCCAGCTCACCCGGCTCCCAAGAGACCCAGTACTTC.

The chain uses TRBV12-3 or TRBV12-4 and TRBJ2-5; D is perhaps TRBD1 (6 bases). Between the trimmed V and J ends, which lost 5 bases and 0 bases, there was a span of 13 bases. This CDR3 is built from 15 residues. In DNA form, the CDR3 reads TGTGCCAGCAGTCCCCCCCAGGGGTACCAAGAGACCCAGTACTTC. It translates to CASSPPQGYQETQYF.

This clonotype was counted many times. The chain couples TRBV28 to TRBJ1-3; TRBD1 is a possible D gene (5 bases). Trimming removed 6 bases from V and 13 bases from J, with 19 bases in between. The CDR3 is 13 amino acids. Germline V lookup: CDR1 MDHEN, CDR2 SYDVKM. The CDR3 DNA follows: TGTGCCAGCAGAAGTGACAGCACTGTTCAGATATATTTT. This gives the protein CASRSDSTVQIYF.

The chain has TRBV9 and TRBJ1-6; no reliable D call. The V gene lost 2 bases and the J gene lost 3 bases, with 3 bases spanning the gap. The CDR3 consists of 13 residues. From germline, CDR1 is SGDLS and CDR2 YYNGEE. Here the CDR3 reads CASSVDYNSPLHF. The CDR3 DNA sequence: TGTGCCAGCAGCGTGGACTATAATTCACCCCTCCACTTT. Complete variable domain (other parts from reference TRBV9 and TRBJ1-6): DSGVTQTPKHLITATGQRVTLRCSPRSGDLSVYWYQQSLDQGLQFLIQYYNGEERAKGNILERFSAQQFPDLHSELNLSSLELGDSALYFCASSVDYNSPLHFGNGTRLTVT.

There are many counts of this clonotype. V is TRBV29-1 and J is TRBJ2-7, with TRBD1 identical over 8 bases. From germline, CDR1 is SQVTM and CDR2 ANQGSEA. V gave up 4 bases and J gave up 2 bases; unmatched junction bases: 10. The CDR3 length is 15 residues. CDR3 DNA: TGCAGCGTTGGGGGCTGGACAGGGCCCGCCTACGAGCAGTACTTC. Its protein product is CSVGGWTGPAYEQYF.

The CDR3 DNA reads as TGTGCCAGCAGCTTCCGCGTCGGACTCACTTACAATGAGCAGTTCTTC. It codes for CASSFRVGLTYNEQFF. The chain recombines TRBV7-2 with TRBJ2-1, with D perhaps matching TRBD2 (5 bases). V lost 3 bases and J 4 bases, leaving 16 bases between the germline ends. Germline CDR1 and CDR2: SGHTA and FQGNSA. The CDR3 length is 16 residues.

Ten or more counts support this clonotype. The chain joins TRBV29-1 to TRBJ2-5; D gene unclear. Germline V CDR1 and CDR2: SQVTM, ANQGSEA. V was trimmed by 8 bases and J by 4 bases, leaving 8 bases between them. The CDR3 contains 10 residues. The CDR3 region is CSYSLETQYF. CDR3 sequence (DNA): TGCAGCTACAGTTTAGAGACCCAGTACTTC.

This clonotype was counted at least ten times. The V and J genes are TRBV11-2 and TRBJ1-1; D gene uncertain. Germline CDR1 and CDR2: SGHAT and FQNNGV. V shed 0 bases and J shed 0 bases, with 8 bases lying between them. The CDR3 sequence is 15 residues long. The CDR3 nucleotides are TGTGCCAGCAGCTTAGAAGGACGTATGAACACTGAAGCTTTCTTT. This gives the protein CASSLEGRMNTEAFF.

CDR3 coding DNA: TGCAGTGCTAAGTCCGTCTACTCCTACGAGCAGTACGTC. Protein sequence: CSAKSVYSYEQYV. The V call is TRBV20-1, the J call TRBJ2-7; D call uncertain. CDR1 is DFQATT and CDR2 is SNEGSKA in the germline V gene (reference sequence). Trimming removed 4 bases at V and 0 bases at J, with 10 bases between. CDR3 length: 13 amino acids.

This clonotype was counted only a few times. CDR3 bases: TGTGCCAGCAGTGAATATGGGGCACGAGACGAGCAGTACTTC. This codes for CASSEYGARDEQYF. The genes are TRBV25-1 and TRBJ2-7; D possibly corresponds to TRBD1 (5 bases). CDR1 and CDR2 from the germline V gene are MGHDK and SYGVNS. The CDR3 spans 14 residues. Trimming pared 0 bases from V and 5 bases from J, leaving 11 bases between.

A single count supports this clonotype. The rearrangement uses TRBV3-1 and TRBJ2-7; D is unclear. V dropped 2 bases and J dropped 5 bases, with 4 bases sitting between them. CDR1 and CDR2 from the germline V gene are LGHDT and YNNKEL (reference sequence). This CDR3 is built from 11 residues. CDR3 nucleotide sequence: TGTGCCAGCAGCCAAACCAACGAGCAGTACTTC. Residues: CASSQTNEQYF.

The sample holds many counts of this clonotype. V usage is TRBV10-2 and J usage is TRBJ2-1; TRBD1 matches at 7 bases. With V trimmed by 4 bases and J by 6 bases, 3 bases remained unmatched. Per germline, CDR1 WSHSY and CDR2 SAAADI. There are 13 residues in the CDR3. This chain's CDR3 is CASSGQGRNEQFF. The CDR3, as DNA: TGCGCCAGCAGTGGACAGGGTCGCAATGAGCAGTTCTTC.

The V call is TRBV9, the J call TRBJ1-4; D is uncertain. The CDR3 has 15 residues. Germline lookup yields CDR1 SGDLS and CDR2 YYNGEE. Trimming removed 0 bases at V and 2 bases at J, with 8 bases between. CDR3 residues: CASSVDGGTNEKLFF. The DNA for the CDR3 is TGTGCCAGCAGCGTAGATGGAGGTACTAATGAAAAACTGTTTTTT.